This paragraph reports one T cell receptor beta chain. Its cognate antigen is unknown. This clone may be a read error of a much larger clone one base away. A single record per CDR3 protein comes from TCRdb applying MiXCR to the 5' RACE reads. The data show fewer than 650,000 distinct CDR3 sequences, with 15% to 20% seen just once and about 8.1% held by the top ten. The data originate from a study of T-cell memory formation after mild COVID-19. Study at large: Most TCR clusters belonged to a single donor. Overall study results and limits: For contracting clones, CD4+ ones sat mainly in CM and EM, CD8+ in EMRA.

Germline V gives CDR1 SGHRS, CDR2 YFSETQ. This CDR3 has 15 residues. The receptor was derived from an adult woman who had mild COVID-19 (a few samples of this study predate the infection). Cell type and time point are not known. The chain couples TRBV5-1 to TRBJ2-2; 7 bases fit TRBD1. Sequencing used PBMCs or a T cell subset sorted from them (not recorded which). CDR3 sequence: CASSPRDSNSGELFF. CDR3 nucleotide sequence: TGCGCCAGCAGCCCTAGGGACAGCAACAGCGGGGAGCTGTTTTTT.